The 31 T cell receptor beta chains reported below all come from one sample, sequenced in a study of CD8 T cells in ankylosing spondylitis (dated by TCRdb to the late 2010s). Libraries were built with 5' RACE. Sequencing relied on an Illumina HiSeq 2500. Using fastp trimming at Q25 and MiXCR clonotype assembly, TCRdb reanalyzed the public sequencing data and kept in-frame beta chains. Each record represents a unique CDR3 protein, reported with the most common genes and DNA among its rows. Counted in this sample were 350,000 or so distinct CDR3 sequences; 14% to 15% of them appeared once. The ten largest clones take up less than 1.1% of the sample. The sample consisted of blood, either unsorted or a sorted T cell fraction (not recorded which). These receptors were collected from a male donor with ankylosing spondylitis or in good health (not recorded which).

This clonotype was seen ten or more times. This rearrangement joins TRBV6-1 to TRBJ1-6; D ambiguous. Trimming left V 6 bases short and J 0 bases short, with 3 bases between. The CDR3 runs to 13 residues. CDR1 and CDR2 (germline): MNHNS, SASEGT. The CDR3 DNA follows: TGTGCCAGCAGGAGCTCCTATAATTCACCCCTCCACTTT. Protein: CASRSSYNSPLHF.

Ten or more counts support this clonotype. The chain uses TRBV29-1 and TRBJ2-1, with TRBD2 matching 7 bases. The CDR3 has 14 residues. Germline trimming cut 3 bases from V and 5 bases from J; bases unmatched to any gene: 7. Germline assignment: CDR1 SQVTM and CDR2 ANQGSEA. In nucleotides, the CDR3 is TGCAGCGTTGACATAGGTCTAGCGGACAATGAGCAGTTCTTC. Translated, it gives CSVDIGLADNEQFF.

V is TRBV20-1 and J is TRBJ2-3; 8 bases line up with TRBD2. The germline CDR1 and CDR2 sequences are DFQATT and SNEGSKA (reference sequence). After removal of 6 bases from V and 0 bases from J, the junction contained 2 bases not matched to a gene. The CDR3 contains 13 residues. CDR3 bases: TGCAGTGCGACTAGCGCTAGCACAGATACGCAGTATTTT. Translated: CSATSASTDTQYF.

This clonotype was seen a handful of times. The gene calls are TRBV3-1 and TRBJ1-2; TRBD1 aligns across 8 bases. Germline-derived CDR1 and CDR2 are LGHDT and YNNKEL (reference sequence). Losses at the gene ends were 7 bases for V and 6 bases for J; bases not matched to a gene: 10. CDR3 length equals 14 residues. CDR3 in DNA: TGTGCCAGCACCATTGACAGGGGAGCGAATGGCTACACCTTC. It yields the protein CASTIDRGANGYTF.

This clonotype has just a few counts. The chain uses TRBV6-2 or TRBV6-3 and TRBJ2-2; TRBD1 matches at 10 bases. V shed 6 bases, J shed 5 bases, and the junction held 6 bases outside the gene matches. Germline V lookup: CDR1 MNHEY, CDR2 SVGEGT. The CDR3 contains 15 residues. CDR3 amino acids: CASRMTGGATGELFF. The CDR3 DNA is TGTGCCAGCAGGATGACAGGGGGCGCAACCGGGGAGCTGTTTTTT.

The chain carries TRBV20-1 and TRBJ2-4; possibly TRBD1 for D (5 bases). This CDR3 comprises 15 residues. V was shortened by 6 bases and J by 0 bases, with 15 bases between the two germline ends. Germline V lookup: CDR1 DFQATT, CDR2 SNEGSKA (reference sequence). CDR3 DNA sequence: TGCAGTGCCGAAGGGCAGGGCTCAGCCAAAAACATTCAGTACTTC. It is translated as CSAEGQGSAKNIQYF.

The sample holds a few counts of this clonotype. CDR3 in amino acids: CASSLRSEAFF. CDR3 DNA sequence: TGTGCCAGCAGTTTGCGGTCTGAAGCTTTCTTT. The V and J genes are TRBV12-3 or TRBV12-4 and TRBJ1-1, with D hard to call. The V gene lost 3 bases and the J gene lost 6 bases, with 5 bases spanning the gap. CDR3 size: 11 residues.

V is TRBV25-1 and J is TRBJ2-4; a possible D gene is TRBD2 (5 bases). Trimming shortened V by 7 bases and J by 0 bases, and 10 bases separated the two germline ends. The CDR3 length is 14 residues. Per the germline V gene, CDR1 is MGHDK and CDR2 is SYGVNS. The CDR3 spells CASIRDIAKNIQYF. The DNA for the CDR3 is TGTGCCAGCATTCGGGATATAGCCAAAAACATTCAGTACTTC.

This clonotype was seen a handful of times. CDR3 region: CASSATSAPVGETQYF. CDR3 nucleotide sequence: TGTGCCAGCAGTGCGACTAGCGCTCCGGTGGGAGAGACCCAGTACTTC. This rearrangement joins TRBV12-3 or TRBV12-4 to TRBJ2-5; 8 nucleotides match TRBD2. V shed 5 bases and J 4 bases; nucleotides not matched to a gene: 12. The CDR3 length is 16 residues.

This clonotype was detected ten times or more. The V call is TRBV12-3 or TRBV12-4, the J call TRBJ2-7; a weak D match, TRBD1 (5 bases). V was clipped by 6 bases and J by 5 bases, with 14 bases between them. There are 13 residues in the CDR3. The CDR3 loop is CASRETAFHEQYF. Here the CDR3 DNA reads TGTGCCAGCAGGGAGACAGCTTTCCACGAGCAGTACTTC.

This chain's CDR3 is CSVEGRDRAPGGYTF. DNA of the CDR3: TGCAGCGTTGAAGGCCGGGACAGGGCTCCGGGTGGCTACACCTTC. V and J are TRBV29-1 and TRBJ1-2; 9 nucleotides align to TRBD1. From germline, CDR1 is SQVTM and CDR2 ANQGSEA. This CDR3 has 15 residues. V trimming: 1 base; J trimming: 7 bases; junction bases outside the gene matches: 10.

This clonotype was recorded a few times. This chain uses TRBV2 with TRBJ1-1, with D perhaps TRBD1 (6 bases). CDR1 is SNHLY and CDR2 is FYNNEI in the germline V gene. V was shortened by 6 bases and J by 4 bases, with 18 bases between the two germline ends. This CDR3 comprises 15 residues. In DNA, the CDR3 is TGTGCCAGCAGCCCCCGACGGGCCAGGGGCACTGAAGCTTTCTTT. Amino acids: CASSPRRARGTEAFF.

This clonotype turned up a few times. The V gene is TRBV5-1, the J gene TRBJ2-1, with 14 positions matching TRBD2. Unmatched junction bases numbered 15, after V lost 2 bases and J lost 5 bases. CDR3 size: 20 residues. Germline V CDR1 and CDR2: SGHRS, YFSETQ. The CDR3 spells CASSLGPGLAGEGSHNEQFF. Here the CDR3 DNA reads TGCGCCAGCAGCTTAGGACCGGGACTAGCGGGGGAGGGTTCCCACAATGAGCAGTTCTTC.

The chain combines TRBV12-3 or TRBV12-4 with TRBJ2-1; the match to TRBD2 covers 9 bases. V lost 4 bases to trimming and J lost 8 bases; unmatched junction nucleotides: 9. The CDR3 covers 15 residues. The CDR3 region is CASSSSSGGRDEQFF. The CDR3 DNA reads as TGTGCCAGCAGTTCGTCCAGCGGGGGGAGAGATGAGCAGTTCTTC.

The rearrangement links TRBV10-3 to TRBJ1-2; D gene ambiguous. There are 13 residues in the CDR3. Germline values: CDR1 ENHRY, CDR2 SYGVKD. Trimming removed 0 bases from V and 8 bases from J, with 10 bases in between. In DNA form, the CDR3 reads TGTGCCATCAGTGAGTCGACATCCGTAGGCTACACCTTC. It yields the protein CAISESTSVGYTF.

The chain is built from TRBV7-2 and TRBJ2-3; 9 bases align to TRBD2. Germline V lookup: CDR1 SGHTA, CDR2 FQGNSA. J lost 6 bases, V lost 8 bases, and 12 bases had no gene match. This CDR3 is built from 15 residues. Here the CDR3 reads CASSPQRGVGDTQYF. The CDR3 DNA reads as TGTGCCAGCTCCCCCCAGCGGGGGGTGGGTGATACGCAGTATTTT.

The rearrangement joins TRBV7-9 to TRBJ1-2; D not resolved. V was cut by 1 base and J by 8 bases, with 11 bases left in between. The CDR3 contains 13 residues. Germline V gene sequence: CDR1 SEHNR, CDR2 FQNEAQ (reference sequence). The CDR3 is CASSLDTKGGYTF. CDR3 bases: TGTGCCAGCAGCTTAGATACGAAGGGAGGCTACACCTTC. Drawing the rest from reference TRBV7-9 and TRBJ1-2, the complete variable domain is DTGVSQNPRHKITKRGQNVTFRCDPISEHNRLYWYRQTLGQGPEFLTYFQNEAQLEKSRLLSDRFSAERPKGSFSTLEIQRTEQGDSAMYLCASSLDTKGGYTFGSGTRLTVV.

The rearrangement links TRBV10-2 to TRBJ1-5, with D perhaps matching TRBD1 (5 bases). CDR1 and CDR2 (germline): WSHSY, SAAADI. This CDR3 has 15 amino acids. V shed 3 bases and J shed 6 bases, with 15 bases lying between them. The DNA of the CDR3 is TGCGCCAGCAGTGATGCTGGGGCTCGGTTTCAGCCCCAGCATTTT. It is translated as CASSDAGARFQPQHF.

This clonotype came up a few times. The chain employs TRBV3-1 and TRBJ2-1; TRBD2 aligns across 11 bases. Germline loops: CDR1 LGHDT, CDR2 YNNKEL (reference sequence). Trimming cost V 3 bases and J 9 bases; bases outside gene matches: 4. The length of the CDR3 is 14 residues. The CDR3 is CASSHGLAGGEQFF. Here the CDR3 DNA reads TGTGCCAGCAGCCACGGCCTAGCGGGAGGTGAGCAGTTCTTC.

This clonotype was detected a few times. The CDR3 nucleotides are TGTGCCATCAGTGAGCCTGGACTGAGCTCCTACGAGCAGTACTTC. Residues: CAISEPGLSSYEQYF. The V gene is TRBV10-3, the J gene TRBJ2-7; perhaps TRBD2 as D (5 bases). V lost 2 bases to trimming and J lost 0 bases, with 11 bases between them. Germline V CDR1 and CDR2: ENHRY, SYGVKD. The CDR3 length is 15 residues.

In this sample, this clonotype turned up many times. This chain joins TRBV5-1 and TRBJ2-7, with D unresolved. The CDR3 covers 12 residues. The germline gives CDR1 SGHRS, CDR2 YFSETQ. Trimming took 1 base from V and 7 from J, leaving 9 bases between them. The CDR3 loop is CASSLNRVEQYF. DNA of the CDR3: TGCGCCAGCAGCTTGAACCGGGTGGAGCAGTACTTC.

This clonotype was counted ten times or more. J is TRBJ2-1 and V is TRBV5-1, with 9 bases aligning to TRBD2. The germline gives CDR1 SGHRS, CDR2 YFSETQ. Trimming removed 2 bases from V and 0 bases from J; junction bases left unmatched: 3. This CDR3 has 16 residues. CDR3 DNA: TGCGCCAGCAGCTTTAGCGGGGGCAGCTCCTACAATGAGCAGTTCTTC. Residues: CASSFSGGSSYNEQFF.

A few counts support this clonotype. J is TRBJ2-3 and V is TRBV12-3 or TRBV12-4; 9 positions match TRBD2. This CDR3 contains 17 residues. J lost 1 base, V lost 7 bases, and 12 bases had no gene match. CDR3 in DNA: TGTGCCAGCAAGTCCCAGCGGGGGGCGCTCCGCACAGATACGCAGTATTTT. Translation: CASKSQRGALRTDTQYF.

Many counts were recorded for this clonotype. This sequence joins TRBV7-9 and TRBJ1-1, with TRBD1 as a possible D gene (6 bases). Trimming removed 4 bases from V and 3 bases from J, with 12 bases in between. The germline CDR1 and CDR2 sequences are SEHNR and FQNEAQ (reference sequence). The CDR3 has 14 amino acids. In DNA form, the CDR3 reads TGTGCCAGCAGCTCGGACAGACCTTACACTGAAGCTTTCTTT. Translated, it gives CASSSDRPYTEAFF.

This clonotype was counted many times. The chain carries TRBV29-1 and TRBJ2-1; 8 bases map to TRBD2. The CDR3 contains 16 residues. Trimming at V came to 6 bases and at J to 7 bases, leaving 17 bases not matched to a gene. CDR1 SQVTM and CDR2 ANQGSEA come from the germline V gene. The CDR3 region is CSVALRAGVGRNEQFF. CDR3 DNA sequence: TGCAGCGTGGCACTCAGAGCGGGAGTAGGAAGGAATGAGCAGTTCTTC.

The V call is TRBV6-2 or TRBV6-3, the J call TRBJ2-5, with TRBD1 matching over 7 bases. The germline CDR1 and CDR2 sequences are MNHEY and SVGEGT. The V and J ends lost 5 bases and 5 bases, in that order; junction bases with no gene match: 8. The CDR3 loop spans 14 amino acids. The DNA for the CDR3 is TGTGCCAGCAGTAGATCAGGGGGATCGGAGACCCAGTACTTC. Translated: CASSRSGGSETQYF.

This clonotype was counted between two and nine times. The J gene is TRBJ1-1, the V gene TRBV5-1; TRBD1 might be the D (6 bases). Trimming removed 4 bases from V and 1 base from J, with 11 bases in between. Germline V lookup: CDR1 SGHRS, CDR2 YFSETQ. CDR3 length: 14 amino acids. As DNA, the CDR3 is TGCGCCAGCAGCACCCGCAGGGGGAACACTGAAGCTTTCTTT. Amino acid sequence: CASSTRRGNTEAFF.

The V gene is TRBV5-1, the J gene TRBJ1-1, with 7 nucleotides matching TRBD1. Germline V gene data show CDR1 as SGHRS and CDR2 as YFSETQ. J gave up 4 bases and V 0 bases, and 9 bases lay outside the gene matches. The CDR3 consists of 16 residues. CDR3 coding DNA: TGCGCCAGCAGCTTGGGCGCAGGGGGAGATGGCACTGAAGCTTTCTTT. Translated: CASSLGAGGDGTEAFF.

This chain joins TRBV6-2 or TRBV6-3 and TRBJ2-3, with D hard to call. Germline CDR1 MNHEY, CDR2 SVGEGT. Trimming cost V 7 bases and J 2 bases, with 16 bases left between them. The CDR3 totals 15 residues. The chain's CDR3 is CASTSALSTTDTQYF. The CDR3 region has the DNA TGTGCCAGCACGTCGGCCCTCTCGACCACAGATACGCAGTATTTT.

This clonotype was counted a few times. This sequence joins TRBV9 and TRBJ2-7; possible D gene TRBD1, 6 bases. CDR1 and CDR2 from the germline V gene are SGDLS and YYNGEE. This CDR3 has 13 residues. V lost 4 bases and J lost 3, with 11 bases in between. The chain's CDR3 is CASSPRDIYEQYF. Here the CDR3 DNA reads TGTGCCAGCAGCCCCCGGGACATCTACGAGCAGTACTTC.

The gene calls are TRBV7-9 and TRBJ2-5; no reliable D call. Trimming took off 7 bases at V and 1 base at J, with 7 bases between the two ends. The CDR3 loop spans 12 amino acids. Germline CDR1 and CDR2: SEHNR and FQNEAQ (reference sequence). CDR3 sequence: CASISRQETQYF. CDR3 bases: TGTGCCAGCATTTCCCGCCAAGAGACCCAGTACTTC.